This TCR beta chain was sequenced for a study of shared clonotypes between healthy human individuals. Participating donors were healthy, HIV-negative adults free of recent acute infections or vaccinations. Sequencing used immunoSEQ multiplex PCR; TCRdb keeps in-frame clones, though not all of them. The top ten hold less than 0.06% of the sample, which has some 500,000 clones, about 96% seen once. In germline, CDR1 is SGDLS, CDR2 YYNGEE. The ends were cut back, 4 bases at V and 7 bases at J, with 17 bases in the middle. The CDR3 runs to 15 residues. Sequencing input: naive CD4+ T cells sorted from blood. The subset was: CD45RA+ positively selected. The chain recombines TRBV9 with TRBJ2-2; D is perhaps TRBD2 (5 bases). The TCR was taken from a woman in her thirties in good health. Written as DNA, the CDR3 is TGTGCCAGCAGCTTCCGAGCGGTGGCGGACGGGGAGCTGTTTTTT. Its translation: CASSFRAVADGELFF.